Below, 3 T cell receptor beta chains from the same sample are listed, as sequenced in a study of response to subunit inactivated influenza vaccine. TCRdb reanalysed the RT-PCR reads using MiXCR and keeps one entry per CDR3 protein. Among approximately 530,000 distinct CDR3 sequences listed, approximately 7.3% were seen once. The sequencing here drew on PBMCs from blood, taken about 23 months after vaccination. These TCRs come from a man between 45 and 75 years old who received an inactivated influenza vaccine.

The rearrangement uses TRBV11-2 and TRBJ1-2, with D possibly matching TRBD1 (6 bases). CDR3 size: 19 residues. V was clipped by 1 base and J by 7 bases, with 28 bases between them. Germline V lookup: CDR1 SGHAT, CDR2 FQNNGV. The CDR3 nucleotides read TGTGCCAGCAGCTTAGTGGCCATTCGGCTGGGGACAACGGCTGCTGGCTACACCTTC. Its protein is CASSLVAIRLGTTAAGYTF.

This clonotype was counted ten times or more. The chain recombines TRBV7-2 with TRBJ2-7; D uncertain. V gave up 5 bases and J gave up 4 bases, with 12 bases separating them. CDR1 and CDR2 from the germline V gene are SGHTA and FQGNSA. The CDR3 loop spans 13 amino acids. The CDR3 sequence: CASSPATPYEQYF. DNA for the CDR3: TGTGCCAGCAGCCCGGCGACTCCATACGAGCAGTACTTC.

In this sample, this clonotype turned up many times. V and J are TRBV20-1 and TRBJ2-5; D is undetermined. V gave up 2 bases and J gave up 1 base, with 8 bases separating them. The CDR3 consists of 13 residues. Germline V CDR1 and CDR2: DFQATT, SNEGSKA (reference sequence). The CDR3 sequence is CSARWAGQETQYF. In DNA, the CDR3 is TGCAGTGCTAGATGGGCAGGCCAAGAGACCCAGTACTTC.